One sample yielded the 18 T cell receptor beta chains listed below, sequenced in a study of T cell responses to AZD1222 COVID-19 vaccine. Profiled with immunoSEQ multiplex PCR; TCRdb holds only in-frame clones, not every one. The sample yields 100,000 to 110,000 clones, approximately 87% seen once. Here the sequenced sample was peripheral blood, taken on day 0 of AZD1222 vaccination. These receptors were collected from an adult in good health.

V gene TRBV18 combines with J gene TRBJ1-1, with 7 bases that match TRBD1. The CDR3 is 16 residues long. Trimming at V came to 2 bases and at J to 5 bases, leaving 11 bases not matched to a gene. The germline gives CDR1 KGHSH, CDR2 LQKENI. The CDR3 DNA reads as TGTGCCAGCTCACCATGGGAACAGGGGTCGGGTACTGAAGCTTTCTTT. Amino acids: CASSPWEQGSGTEAFF. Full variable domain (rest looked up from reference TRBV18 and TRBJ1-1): NAGVMQNPRHLVRRRGQEARLRCSPMKGHSHVYWYRQLPEEGLKFMVYLQKENIIDESGMPKERFSAEFPKEGPSILRIQQVVRGDSAAYFCASSPWEQGSGTEAFFGQGTRLTVV.

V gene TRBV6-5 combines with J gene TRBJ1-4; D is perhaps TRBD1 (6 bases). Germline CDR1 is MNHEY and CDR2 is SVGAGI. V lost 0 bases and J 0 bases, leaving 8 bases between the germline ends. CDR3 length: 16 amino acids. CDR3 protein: CASSYSGASTNEKLFF. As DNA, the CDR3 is TGTGCCAGCAGTTACTCGGGGGCATCAACTAATGAAAAACTGTTTTTT.

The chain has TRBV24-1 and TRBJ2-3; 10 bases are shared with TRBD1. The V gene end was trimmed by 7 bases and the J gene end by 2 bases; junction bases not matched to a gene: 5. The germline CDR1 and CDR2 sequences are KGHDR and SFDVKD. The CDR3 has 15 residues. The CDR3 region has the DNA TGTGCCACCAGCGGACAGGGGGGCCCCACAGATACGCAGTATTTT. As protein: CATSGQGGPTDTQYF.

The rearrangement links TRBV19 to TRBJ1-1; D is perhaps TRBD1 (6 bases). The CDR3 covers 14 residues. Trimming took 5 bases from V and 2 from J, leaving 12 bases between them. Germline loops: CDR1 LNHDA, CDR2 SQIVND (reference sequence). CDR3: CASSDVGGNTEAFF. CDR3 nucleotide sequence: TGTGCCAGTAGTGACGTAGGGGGAAACACTGAAGCTTTCTTT. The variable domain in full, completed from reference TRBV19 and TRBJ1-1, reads DGGITQSPKYLFRKEGQNVTLSCEQNLNHDAMYWYRQDPGQGLRLIYYSQIVNDFQKGDIAEGYSVSREKKESFPLTVTSAQKNPTAFYLCASSDVGGNTEAFFGQGTRLTVV.

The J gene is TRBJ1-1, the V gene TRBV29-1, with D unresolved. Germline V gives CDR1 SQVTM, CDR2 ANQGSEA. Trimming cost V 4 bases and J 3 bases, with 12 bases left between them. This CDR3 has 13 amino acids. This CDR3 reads CSVGTSLDTEAFF. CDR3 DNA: TGCAGCGTTGGGACCAGCCTGGACACTGAAGCTTTCTTT.

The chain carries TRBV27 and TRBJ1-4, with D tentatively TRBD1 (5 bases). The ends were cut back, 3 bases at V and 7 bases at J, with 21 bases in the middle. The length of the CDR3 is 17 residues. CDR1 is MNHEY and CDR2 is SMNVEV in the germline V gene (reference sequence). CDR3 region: CASSLGLSGGVGEKLFF. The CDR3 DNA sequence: TGTGCCAGCAGTTTGGGCCTATCCGGGGGGGTAGGTGAAAAACTGTTTTTT.

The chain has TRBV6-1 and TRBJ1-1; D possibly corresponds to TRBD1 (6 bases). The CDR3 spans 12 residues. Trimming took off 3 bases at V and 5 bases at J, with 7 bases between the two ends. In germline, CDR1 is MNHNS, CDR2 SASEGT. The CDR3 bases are TGTGCCAGCAGTGAGCAGGGGACTGAAGCTTTCTTT. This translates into CASSEQGTEAFF.

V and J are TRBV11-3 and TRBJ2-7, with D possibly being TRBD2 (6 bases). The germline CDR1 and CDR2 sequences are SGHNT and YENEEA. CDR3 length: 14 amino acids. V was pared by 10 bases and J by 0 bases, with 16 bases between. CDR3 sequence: CAISRAGPSYEQYF. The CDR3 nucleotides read TGTGCCATCTCACGGGCGGGGCCCTCCTACGAGCAGTACTTC.

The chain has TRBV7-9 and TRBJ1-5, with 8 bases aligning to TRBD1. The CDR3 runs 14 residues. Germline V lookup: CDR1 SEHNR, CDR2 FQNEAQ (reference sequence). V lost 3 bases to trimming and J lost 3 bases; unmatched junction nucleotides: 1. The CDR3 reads CASSLQGANQPQHF. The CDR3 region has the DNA TGTGCCAGCAGCTTGCAGGGGGCCAATCAGCCCCAGCATTTT.

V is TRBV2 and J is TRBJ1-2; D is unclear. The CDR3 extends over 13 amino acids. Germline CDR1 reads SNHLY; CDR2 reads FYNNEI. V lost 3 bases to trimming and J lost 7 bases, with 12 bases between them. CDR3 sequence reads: CASSDWKGSGYTF. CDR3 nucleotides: TGTGCCAGCAGTGATTGGAAGGGTAGTGGCTACACCTTC.

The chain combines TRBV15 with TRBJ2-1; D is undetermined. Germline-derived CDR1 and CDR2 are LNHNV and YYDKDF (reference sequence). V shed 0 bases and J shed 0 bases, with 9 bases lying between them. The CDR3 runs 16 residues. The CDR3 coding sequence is TGTGCCACCAGCAGAGATAGTAGGAGCTCCTACAATGAGCAGTTCTTC. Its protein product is CATSRDSRSSYNEQFF.

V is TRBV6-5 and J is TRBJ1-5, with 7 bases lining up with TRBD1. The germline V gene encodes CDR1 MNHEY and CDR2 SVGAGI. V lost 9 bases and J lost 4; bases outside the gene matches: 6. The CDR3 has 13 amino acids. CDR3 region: CARLRQGNQPQHF. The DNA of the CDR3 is TGTGCCAGGTTGAGACAGGGTAATCAGCCCCAGCATTTT.

CDR3 protein: CASSKVYTAGNTEAFF. CDR3 DNA sequence: TGTGCCAGCAGCAAGGTTTATACAGCGGGCAACACTGAAGCTTTCTTT. The chain has TRBV7-2 and TRBJ1-1, with D hard to call. The germline V gene encodes CDR1 SGHTA and CDR2 FQGNSA. The CDR3 length is 16 residues. V gave up 5 bases and J gave up 2 bases, with 18 bases separating them. Full variable domain (remainder filled in from reference TRBV7-2 and TRBJ1-1): GAGVSQSPSNKVTEKGKDVELRCDPISGHTALYWYRQSLGQGLEFLIYFQGNSAPDKSGLPSDRFSAERTGGSVSTLTIQRTQQEDSAVYLCASSKVYTAGNTEAFFGQGTRLTVV.

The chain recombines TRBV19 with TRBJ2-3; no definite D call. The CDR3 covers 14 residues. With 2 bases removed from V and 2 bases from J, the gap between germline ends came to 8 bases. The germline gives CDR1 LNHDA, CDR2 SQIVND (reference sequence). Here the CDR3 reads CASSIRYYTDTQYF. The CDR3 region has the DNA TGTGCCAGTAGTATACGTTACTACACAGATACGCAGTATTTT.

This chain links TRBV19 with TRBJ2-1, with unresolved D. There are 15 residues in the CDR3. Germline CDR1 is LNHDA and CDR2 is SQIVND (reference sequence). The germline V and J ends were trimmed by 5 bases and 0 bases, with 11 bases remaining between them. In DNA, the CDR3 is TGTGCCAGTAGTCCCGCCAGGACCTCCTACAATGAGCAGTTCTTC. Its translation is CASSPARTSYNEQFF.

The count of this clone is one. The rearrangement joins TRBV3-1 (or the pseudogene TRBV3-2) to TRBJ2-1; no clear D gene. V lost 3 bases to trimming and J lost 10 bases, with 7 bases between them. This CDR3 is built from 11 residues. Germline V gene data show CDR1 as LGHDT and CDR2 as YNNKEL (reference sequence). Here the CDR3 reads CASSQSGEQFF. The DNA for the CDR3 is TGTGCCAGCAGCCAGAGTGGGGAGCAGTTCTTC.

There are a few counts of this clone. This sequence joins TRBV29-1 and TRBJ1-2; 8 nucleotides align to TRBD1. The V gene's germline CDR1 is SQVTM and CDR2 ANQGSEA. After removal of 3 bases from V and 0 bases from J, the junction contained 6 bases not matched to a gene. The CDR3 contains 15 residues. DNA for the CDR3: TGCAGCGTTGAGGGACAGGCCAGCACTAACTATGGCTACACCTTC. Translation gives CSVEGQASTNYGYTF.

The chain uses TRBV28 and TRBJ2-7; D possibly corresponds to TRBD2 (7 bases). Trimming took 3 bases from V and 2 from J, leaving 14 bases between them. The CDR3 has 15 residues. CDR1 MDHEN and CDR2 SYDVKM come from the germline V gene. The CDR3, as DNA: TGTGCCAGCAGTTTGGGGGGGCTAAGGGCCTACGAGCAGTACTTC. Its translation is CASSLGGLRAYEQYF.